What follows is one TCR beta chain and its context. Its specificity is unknown. The CDR3 spans 16 residues. With 5 bases clipped from V and 4 bases from J, the junction kept 8 bases outside the gene matches. The sample comes from a study of T cell repertoires in cytomegalovirus infection. Study results and caveats: In two of eight donors, the top clonotype was HLA-C-restricted CMV-specific.

Each CDR3 protein is one row after TCRdb ran MiXCR on the reads. The table lists about 920,000 distinct CDR3 sequences, around 32% of them singletons. This TCR came from a human donor in good health (CMV status not recorded). Some clones in this sample may be carry-over from other donors' samples. The sample here was cultured CD8+ T cells from PBMCs, taken from culture after CMV antigen stimulation. V usage is TRBV12-3 or TRBV12-4 and J usage is TRBJ2-5, with TRBD2 matching 12 bases. The CDR3: CASSPSSGGAVETQYF. For the CDR3, the DNA is TGTGCCAGCAGTCCCTCTAGCGGGGGGGCCGTAGAGACCCAGTACTTC.